This TCR beta chain is from a study of beta chain features in type 1 diabetes. Study outcomes and limitations: When Type 1 diabetes patients were examined, their TCRB CDR3s proved moderately but significantly shorter in all four CD4+ subsets.

The CDR3 length is 14 residues. Germline V gives CDR1 SEHNR, CDR2 FQNEAQ (reference sequence). The V end was cut by 1 base, the J end by 8 bases, with 12 bases between. This clone turned up a few times. Its antigen is currently unknown. The sequenced template was cDNA made from the entire isolated RNA. Repertoires were generated with immunoSEQ multiplex PCR, while TCRdb's copy carries only in-frame clones and drops some. The sample has 330,000 or so clones; roughly 13% are singletons. The sequencing input was naive CD4+ T cells from blood. The receptor comes from a woman aged 18-29 years with type 1 diabetes. The gene calls are TRBV7-9 and TRBJ2-1; possible D gene TRBD1, 8 bases. DNA of the CDR3: TGTGCCAGCAGCTTAGGGACAGGGAGGGATGAGCAGTTCTTC. It encodes CASSLGTGRDEQFF.